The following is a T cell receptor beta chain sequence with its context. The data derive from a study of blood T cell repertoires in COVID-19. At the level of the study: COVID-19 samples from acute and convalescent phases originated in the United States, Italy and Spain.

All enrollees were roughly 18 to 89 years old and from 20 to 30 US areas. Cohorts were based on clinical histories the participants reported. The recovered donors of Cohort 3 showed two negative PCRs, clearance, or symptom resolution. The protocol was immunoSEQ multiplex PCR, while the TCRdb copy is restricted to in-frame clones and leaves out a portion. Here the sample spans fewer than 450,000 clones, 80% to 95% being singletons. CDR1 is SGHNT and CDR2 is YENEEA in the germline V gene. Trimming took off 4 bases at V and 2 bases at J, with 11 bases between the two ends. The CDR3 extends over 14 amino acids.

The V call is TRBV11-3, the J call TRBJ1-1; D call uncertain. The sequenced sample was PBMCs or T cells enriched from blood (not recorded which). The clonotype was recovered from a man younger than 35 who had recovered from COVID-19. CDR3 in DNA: TGTGCCAGCAGCTCGACCACTAGTAACACTGAAGCTTTCTTT. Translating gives CASSSTTSNTEAFF. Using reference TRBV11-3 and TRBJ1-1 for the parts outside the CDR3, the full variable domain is EAGVVQSPRYKIIEKKQPVAFWCNPISGHNTLYWYLQNLGQGPELLIRYENEEAVDDSQLPKDRFSAERLKGVDSTLKIQPAELGDSAVYLCASSSTTSNTEAFFGQGTRLTVV.